The present TCR beta chain was sequenced within a study of blood T cell repertoires in COVID-19. Sequenced by immunoSEQ multiplex PCR; TCRdb stores in-frame clones only, minus some. The data hold about 110,000 clones, with 85% observed a single time. V was clipped by 5 bases and J by 1 base, with 12 bases between them. The germline CDR1 and CDR2 sequences are SGHTA and FQGTGA. The CDR3 spans 14 residues. The sequencing sample was made of peripheral blood. This sequence was found in a man aged 45 to 65 with acute or convalescent COVID-19. The rearrangement uses TRBV7-3 and TRBJ2-7, with D perhaps matching TRBD2 (5 bases). The CDR3 sequence: CASSPTDSSYEQYF. In DNA, the CDR3 is TGTGCCAGCAGCCCCACGGACTCTTCCTACGAGCAGTACTTC.